The 26 T cell receptor beta chains given below trace back to one sample, sequenced in a study of cytotoxic CD8 clonotypes in ibrutinib-treated CLL. Only in-frame clones appear in the TCRdb table, and some are missing; sequencing was by immunoSEQ multiplex PCR. The sample has around 15,000 clones; about 80% are singletons. The sequenced sample was PBMCs, obtained before ibrutinib treatment. Source of these receptors: a human donor with chronic lymphocytic leukemia.

The V gene is TRBV9, the J gene TRBJ1-1, with TRBD1 identical over 7 bases. The CDR3 spans 13 residues. Germline V gene data show CDR1 as SGDLS and CDR2 as YYNGEE. Trimming at V came to 3 bases and at J to 4 bases, leaving 3 bases not matched to a gene. CDR3: CASSGDRVTEAFF. The CDR3 DNA follows: TGTGCCAGCAGCGGAGACAGGGTCACTGAAGCTTTCTTT.

The rearrangement uses TRBV19 and TRBJ2-2; perhaps TRBD2 as D (7 bases). Deletions cut 2 bases from V and 1 base from J, with 17 bases between. The CDR3 runs 18 residues. Germline CDR1 is LNHDA and CDR2 is SQIVND (reference sequence). The CDR3 sequence: CASSIMGGQRQNTGELFF. The CDR3, as DNA: TGTGCCAGTAGTATAATGGGGGGGCAGCGGCAGAACACCGGGGAGCTGTTTTTT.

The rearrangement uses TRBV29-1 and TRBJ1-1, with D unclear. The CDR3 has 12 residues. Looked up from germline, CDR1 is SQVTM and CDR2 is ANQGSEA. V gave up 7 bases and J gave up 6 bases, with 15 bases separating them. The CDR3 loop reads CSAENVMSEAFF. The DNA of the CDR3 is TGCAGCGCGGAGAACGTGATGTCTGAAGCTTTCTTT.

The table lists this clone with a count of one. This chain links TRBV18 with TRBJ2-6, with no clear D. The CDR3 sequence is 13 residues long. The germline V and J ends were trimmed by 2 bases and 2 bases, with 1 base remaining between them. Germline CDR1 and CDR2: KGHSH and LQKENI. The chain's CDR3 is CASSPTGANVLTF. DNA for the CDR3: TGTGCCAGCTCACCAACTGGGGCCAACGTCCTGACTTTC. Full variable domain (rest looked up from reference TRBV18 and TRBJ2-6): NAGVMQNPRHLVRRRGQEARLRCSPMKGHSHVYWYRQLPEEGLKFMVYLQKENIIDESGMPKERFSAEFPKEGPSILRIQQVVRGDSAAYFCASSPTGANVLTFGAGSRLTVL.

About this clone itself: A read error may produce the germline difference seen at one junction end. The V gene is TRBV9, the J gene TRBJ1-2; D perhaps matches TRBD1 (6 bases). CDR1 is SGDLS and CDR2 is YYNGEE in the germline V gene. The CDR3 spans 14 residues. CDR3 amino acids: CASSVGEQGGLFAF. In DNA, the CDR3 is TGTGCCAGCAGCGTAGGTGAACAGGGTGGGTTATTCGCCTTC. Combining the CDR3 with reference TRBV9 and TRBJ1-2 gives the whole variable domain DSGVTQTPKHLITATGQRVTLRCSPRSGDLSVYWYQQSLDQGLQFLIQYYNGEERAKGNILERFSAQQFPDLHSELNLSSLELGDSALYFCASSVGEQGGLFAFGSGTRLTVV.

V is TRBV19 and J is TRBJ1-1; D is unclear. The CDR3 runs to 13 residues. Germline lookup yields CDR1 LNHDA and CDR2 SQIVND (reference sequence). CDR3 nucleotide sequence: TGTGCGGTCCTCTCCCCAGGGAACACTGAAGCTTTCTTT. The encoded protein is CAVLSPGNTEAFF.

The J gene is TRBJ2-5, the V gene TRBV7-3; TRBD2 is a possible D gene (6 bases). There are 15 residues in the CDR3. The ends were cut back, 1 base at V and 5 bases at J, with 14 bases in the middle. Per germline, CDR1 SGHTA and CDR2 FQGTGA. CDR3 region: CASSLNGGMSETQYF. In nucleotides, the CDR3 is TGTGCCAGCAGCTTAAACGGGGGTATGTCGGAGACCCAGTACTTC.

V usage is TRBV2 and J usage is TRBJ2-5, with 8 positions matching TRBD1. Trimming took 4 bases from V and 5 from J; bases not matched to a gene: 3. Germline-derived CDR1 and CDR2 are SNHLY and FYNNEI. CDR3 length equals 13 residues. For the CDR3, the DNA is TGTGCCAGCAGTGTCAACAGGGGGGAGACCCAGTACTTC. Protein: CASSVNRGETQYF.

The chain carries TRBV13 and TRBJ1-4, with unresolved D. V gave up 3 bases and J gave up 0 bases, with 8 bases separating them. The CDR3 sequence is 15 residues long. Germline V gene data show CDR1 as PRHDT and CDR2 as FYEKMQ (reference sequence). The CDR3 nucleotides are TGTGCCAGCAGCTTGGGCAGACCAACTAATGAAAAACTGTTTTTT. This gives the protein CASSLGRPTNEKLFF.

The chain joins TRBV7-3 to TRBJ2-1; no reliable D call. The CDR3 runs 16 residues. Germline-derived CDR1 and CDR2 are SGHTA and FQGTGA. V dropped 5 bases and J dropped 2 bases, with 16 bases sitting between them. CDR3 sequence (DNA): TGTGCCAGCAGCCCTACCGGTGGGCTTCCCTACAATGAGCAGTTCTTC. It codes for CASSPTGGLPYNEQFF.

This sequence joins TRBV5-4 and TRBJ2-6; tentatively, D is TRBD1 or TRBD2 (6 bases each). Germline V lookup: CDR1 SGHNT, CDR2 YYREEE (reference sequence). V was pared by 7 bases and J by 1 base, with 21 bases between. The CDR3 is made up of 18 amino acids. DNA for the CDR3: TGTGCCAGCGTTCCGGGGGCGCCGGTCCCTTCTGGGGCCAACGTCCTGACTTTC. It specifies CASVPGAPVPSGANVLTF.

This rearrangement joins TRBV4-1 to TRBJ2-7; D call uncertain. Germline loops: CDR1 MGHRA, CDR2 YSYEKL. The V gene lost 0 bases and the J gene lost 0 bases, with 9 bases spanning the gap. The CDR3 is 15 residues long. The chain's CDR3 is CASSQDQGSSYEQYF. The CDR3 DNA follows: TGCGCCAGCAGCCAAGATCAAGGTAGCTCCTACGAGCAGTACTTC.

The chain couples TRBV14 to TRBJ2-1, with TRBD1 matching over 7 bases. The J segment lost 7 bases and the V segment lost 5 bases, leaving 8 bases of the junction unmatched. This CDR3 has 14 amino acids. Germline values: CDR1 SGHDN, CDR2 FVKESK. CDR3 loop: CASSGWTGENEQFF. The CDR3, as DNA: TGTGCCAGCAGCGGCTGGACAGGAGAAAATGAGCAGTTCTTC.

The chain joins TRBV7-9 to TRBJ2-4, with D tentatively TRBD1 (5 bases). V gave up 5 bases and J gave up 1 base, with 15 bases separating them. Germline V gives CDR1 SEHNR, CDR2 FQNEAQ (reference sequence). The CDR3 extends over 16 amino acids. CDR3 in amino acids: CASSEIGDVAKNIQYF. Here the CDR3 DNA reads TGTGCCAGCAGCGAGATAGGGGATGTGGCCAAAAACATTCAGTACTTC.

The chain carries TRBV28 and TRBJ1-2; weak D call: TRBD1 (5 bases). The germline gives CDR1 MDHEN, CDR2 SYDVKM. The ends were cut back, 5 bases at V and 5 bases at J, with 21 bases in the middle. This CDR3 spans 16 amino acids. The CDR3 here is CASSAPWLGQSYGYTF. The DNA for the CDR3 is TGTGCCAGCAGTGCCCCCTGGTTGGGGCAGTCGTATGGCTACACCTTC.

This clone was picked up a small number of times. This chain connects TRBV18 to TRBJ1-5, with D possibly being TRBD1 (6 bases). This CDR3 is built from 14 residues. V lost 3 bases to trimming and J lost 1 base, with 7 bases between them. The germline V gene has CDR1 KGHSH and CDR2 LQKENI. The CDR3 region is CASSPGQSNQPQHF. Written as DNA, the CDR3 is TGTGCCAGCTCACCTGGACAGAGCAATCAGCCCCAGCATTTT.

This chain links TRBV28 with TRBJ1-2; D possibly corresponds to TRBD1 (6 bases). Germline values: CDR1 MDHEN, CDR2 SYDVKM. The V end lost 2 bases, the J end lost 7 bases, and 11 bases lay between the germline ends. The CDR3 contains 13 residues. The CDR3 protein is CASSLRGARGYTF. CDR3 in DNA: TGTGCCAGCAGTTTACGGGGGGCTCGTGGCTACACCTTC.

The chain carries TRBV5-1 and TRBJ2-3; 10 bases align to TRBD2. V lost 7 bases, J lost 4 bases, and 12 bases stayed unmatched. Germline V gene sequence: CDR1 SGHRS, CDR2 YFSETQ. This CDR3 has 16 residues. Written as DNA, the CDR3 is TGCGCCAGCGGCGCCTTCGGGACTAGCGTTGCAGATACGCAGTATTTT. Translated, it gives CASGAFGTSVADTQYF.

The V call is TRBV7-9, the J call TRBJ2-7, with D possibly matching TRBD1 (6 bases). Germline CDR1 SEHNR, CDR2 FQNEAQ (reference sequence). The V gene lost 1 base and the J gene lost 6 bases, with 7 bases spanning the gap. The length of the CDR3 is 12 residues. CDR3 DNA sequence: TGTGCCAGCAGCTTAGAAGGGGGCGAGCAGTACTTC. Protein sequence: CASSLEGGEQYF.

The chain employs TRBV29-1 and TRBJ2-7, with TRBD1 identical over 10 bases. This CDR3 region has 17 residues. Germline CDR1 is SQVTM and CDR2 is ANQGSEA. Losses at the gene ends were 5 bases for V and 3 bases for J; bases not matched to a gene: 16. CDR3 sequence reads: CSVHLVPPGQGRYEQYF. The CDR3 DNA reads as TGCAGCGTTCATCTTGTACCCCCGGGACAGGGGCGCTACGAGCAGTACTTC.

This chain uses TRBV2 with TRBJ2-3; 15 positions agree with TRBD2. The CDR3 loop spans 15 amino acids. J gave up 6 bases and V 8 bases, and 6 bases lay outside the gene matches. Per the germline V gene, CDR1 is SNHLY and CDR2 is FYNNEI. The DNA of the CDR3 is TGTGCCAGCGGACTAGCGGGAGGGCCTACGGATACGCAGTATTTT. Its protein is CASGLAGGPTDTQYF.

The chain is built from TRBV7-6 and TRBJ2-7; 9 bases are shared with TRBD1. V shed 6 bases, J shed 4 bases, and the junction held 7 bases outside the gene matches. This CDR3 has 14 residues. The germline V gene has CDR1 SGHVS and CDR2 FNYEAQ. Here the CDR3 DNA reads TGTGCCAGCAGTGAGGGACAGGGTTTTTACGAGCAGTACTTC. Residues: CASSEGQGFYEQYF.

This clone has a single count. The V call is TRBV28, the J call TRBJ1-5; tentatively, D is TRBD1 (6 bases). Trimming removed 8 bases at V and 5 bases at J, with 19 bases between. The CDR3 is 15 amino acids. The germline CDR1 and CDR2 sequences are MDHEN and SYDVKM. The CDR3: CASSGAASRDQPQHF. CDR3 bases: TGTGCCAGCTCAGGGGCAGCCTCACGGGATCAGCCCCAGCATTTT.

The chain uses TRBV2 and TRBJ1-2, with 9 positions matching TRBD1. Germline V lookup: CDR1 SNHLY, CDR2 FYNNEI. J was trimmed by 7 bases and V by 8 bases; bases with no gene match: 11. The CDR3 is 14 amino acids. Written as DNA, the CDR3 is TGTGCCAGCGGAGCTTACGGACAGGGGACTGGCTACACCTTC. Its protein is CASGAYGQGTGYTF.

This chain uses TRBV28 with TRBJ1-2, with a weak D call TRBD1 (5 bases). The CDR3 length is 14 residues. The germline V gene has CDR1 MDHEN and CDR2 SYDVKM. V dropped 2 bases and J dropped 2 bases, with 9 bases sitting between them. CDR3 sequence reads: CASSLEDTNYGYTF. The CDR3 region has the DNA TGTGCCAGCAGTTTAGAGGACACCAACTATGGCTACACCTTC.

V and J are TRBV28 and TRBJ1-3; unclear D gene. The CDR3 contains 14 residues. V was clipped by 2 bases and J by 0 bases, with 5 bases between them. CDR1 and CDR2 (germline): MDHEN, SYDVKM. CDR3 amino acids: CASSLRLSGNTIYF. The CDR3 DNA reads TGTGCCAGCAGTTTAAGACTCTCTGGAAACACCATATATTTT. Complete variable domain (other parts from reference TRBV28 and TRBJ1-3): DVKVTQSSRYLVKRTGEKVFLECVQDMDHENMFWYRQDPGLGLRLIYFSYDVKMKEKGDIPEGYSVSREKKERFSLILESASTNQTSMYLCASSLRLSGNTIYFGEGSWLTVV.